Included here is one T cell receptor (beta chain) sequence, with context. No antigen is known for it. MiXCR was run by TCRdb on the 5' RACE reads, yielding one entry per CDR3 protein. The sample holds fewer than 500,000 distinct CDR3 sequences, 20% to 30% seen once. The data were obtained in a study of T-cell memory formation after mild COVID-19. Study-wide points: CD4/CD8 balance held among clones contracting day 15 to 85, and later expanders leaned CD4+.

There are 15 residues in the CDR3. Trimming left V 6 bases short and J 0 bases short, with 12 bases between. The germline gives CDR1 MNHEY, CDR2 SVGAGI. The clonotype was recovered from an adult woman who had mild COVID-19 (a few samples of this study predate the infection). Cell type and time point are not known. The sequenced material came from PBMCs or a T cell subset sorted from them (not recorded which). This sequence joins TRBV6-5 and TRBJ1-5, with unresolved D. Here the CDR3 DNA reads TGTGCCAGCAGATCAAGGCAGTATAGCAATCAGCCCCAGCATTTT. This translates into CASRSRQYSNQPQHF.